This T cell receptor beta chain was captured by sequencing in a study of T-cell reconstitution after alpha-beta-depleted transplantation in children. General study findings and limits: Several patients had high TCRbeta diversity at day 60; it came from surviving recipient T cells and thymic progenitors. Among T cells one year after transplant, newly produced cells accounted for most counts and diversity. Alpha-beta T cells about two months after transplant reportedly derived from several hundred expanded graft clones.

There are many counts of this clonotype. No antigen is known for it. As it was prepared, the TCRbeta library received unique molecular identifiers. TCRdb re-derived calls from the PCR reads in MiXCR, one entry per CDR3 protein. The sample records around 250,000 distinct CDR3 sequences, roughly 8.2% being singletons. This CDR3 contains 14 residues. Trimming at V came to 3 bases and at J to 7 bases, leaving 5 bases not matched to a gene. Germline assignment: CDR1 ENHRY and CDR2 SYGVKD. The sequencing here drew on PBMCs, mostly from graft donor cells, taken 180 days after TCRalphabeta/CD19-depleted stem cell transplant. The chain combines TRBV10-3 with TRBJ2-1; 8 bases align to TRBD1. The clonotype comes from a male patient younger than 18 who had a stem cell transplant for acute lymphoblastic leukemia, so the T cells may come from the graft donor. Here the CDR3 DNA reads TGTGCCATCAGTGATGGACAGGGCGGGAATGAGCAGTTCTTC. Translated: CAISDGQGGNEQFF.